The 2 T cell receptor beta chains in this list originate from one sample, sequenced in a study of blood T cell repertoires in COVID-19. Profiled with immunoSEQ multiplex PCR; TCRdb holds only in-frame clones, not every one. The table shows about 300,000 clones, with 86% occurring only once. The material sequenced was PBMCs or T cells enriched from blood (not recorded which). These receptors came from a man aged 30-40 years who had recovered from COVID-19.

This chain joins TRBV24-1 and TRBJ2-2, with D tentatively TRBD1 (6 bases). Per the germline V gene, CDR1 is KGHDR and CDR2 is SFDVKD. The CDR3 covers 17 residues. V was shortened by 4 bases and J by 5 bases, with 19 bases between the two germline ends. As DNA, the CDR3 is TGTGCCACCAGTGACCTAAACAGGGCTAGAGGGACCGGGGAGCTGTTTTTT. Protein sequence: CATSDLNRARGTGELFF.

The count of this clone is one. The CDR3 nucleotides read TGCGCCAGCAGCCAATGGCGGGGGGGGTGGGAGACCCAGTACTTC. Translation gives CASSQWRGGWETQYF. V is TRBV4-1 and J is TRBJ2-5; TRBD2 agrees at 9 bases. Germline assignment: CDR1 MGHRA and CDR2 YSYEKL. The CDR3 extends over 15 amino acids. The V gene end was trimmed by 2 bases and the J gene end by 5 bases; junction bases not matched to a gene: 6.